There are a few counts of the clone carrying this T cell receptor beta chain. Its target is unknown. TCRdb re-called the reads with MiXCR, one entry per CDR3 protein. The data hold roughly 200,000 distinct CDR3 sequences, with 9.5% observed a single time. The record originates from a study of T cell repertoires in cytomegalovirus infection. Study summary: Both a matching HLA type and CMV infection were indicated by public TCR beta signatures.

This CDR3 is built from 14 residues. In germline, CDR1 is LGHDT, CDR2 YNNKEL (reference sequence). The junction had 5 bases not matched to a gene; V was cut back by 4 bases and J by 4 bases. Study observations and caveats: CMV-specific TCR beta clonotypes restricted by HLA-C were the ones dominating the ex vivo response.

The sequencing sample was made of PBMCs. V and J are TRBV3-1 and TRBJ2-7, with 9 positions matching TRBD2. The origin of this receptor is a human donor in good health (CMV status not recorded). Some clones in this sample may be carry-over from other donors' samples. The CDR3 here is CASSRSGSAYEQYF. The DNA for the CDR3 is TGTGCCAGCAGCCGTAGCGGGAGTGCTTACGAGCAGTACTTC.